This TCR beta chain was sequenced in a study of beta chain features in type 1 diabetes. General study results and limits: Shortening of TCRB CDR3s, moderate but significant, appeared in all four CD4+ subsets of Type 1 diabetes patients.

Over 95% purity was reached by all sorted populations. Sequenced material consisted of expressed TCRB transcripts (all of the isolated RNA was reverse transcribed). Sequencing was performed with immunoSEQ multiplex PCR; in TCRdb, only in-frame clones are kept and a portion is missing. This sample has some 190,000 clones, with approximately 7.8% found just once. This CDR3 spans 15 amino acids. Trimming stripped 3 bases from V and 0 bases from J, with 10 bases between. Germline CDR1 and CDR2: SGDLS and YYNGEE. This clone was found a few times. Antigen: not known. Sequencing input: central memory CD4+ T cells from blood. This sequence was found in a middle-aged woman with type 1 diabetes. This rearrangement joins TRBV9 to TRBJ1-3; D remains unclear. CDR3 DNA sequence: TGTGCCAGCAGCGGCGGGGTTTTCTCTGGAAACACCATATATTTT. Protein product: CASSGGVFSGNTIYF.